This T cell receptor beta chain was sequenced for a study of cytomegalovirus exposure and HLA in healthy donors. This PCR relied on a set of 60 Vbeta primers and 13 Jbeta primers. Clones were sequenced by immunoSEQ multiplex PCR, and TCRdb holds only the in-frame ones, with some missing. The table lists about 82,000 clones, approximately 90% of them singletons, with approximately 2.2% in the top ten. About this clone itself: Its antigen is unidentified.

Study outcomes and limitations: There were under 200 TCR beta chains listed as cytomegalovirus-associated. Later work associated roughly 17,000 TCR beta sequences with HLA alleles at 0.05 false discovery rate. Association of a missense DCLRE1C variant with TCR beta V- and J-gene trimming was reported in a later analysis.

The TCR sequence derives from a man younger than 35 in good health and CMV-seronegative. Sequencing input: PBMCs.

The chain's CDR3 is CASSDSRQSTGELFF. The CDR3 DNA reads TGTGCCAGCAGTGACTCGCGGCAGAGCACCGGGGAGCTGTTTTTT. J is TRBJ2-2 and V is TRBV6-4; D gene uncertain. Germline V gene data show CDR1 as MRHNA and CDR2 as SNTAGT. CDR3 size: 15 residues. V lost 0 bases to trimming and J lost 4 bases, with 9 bases between them.